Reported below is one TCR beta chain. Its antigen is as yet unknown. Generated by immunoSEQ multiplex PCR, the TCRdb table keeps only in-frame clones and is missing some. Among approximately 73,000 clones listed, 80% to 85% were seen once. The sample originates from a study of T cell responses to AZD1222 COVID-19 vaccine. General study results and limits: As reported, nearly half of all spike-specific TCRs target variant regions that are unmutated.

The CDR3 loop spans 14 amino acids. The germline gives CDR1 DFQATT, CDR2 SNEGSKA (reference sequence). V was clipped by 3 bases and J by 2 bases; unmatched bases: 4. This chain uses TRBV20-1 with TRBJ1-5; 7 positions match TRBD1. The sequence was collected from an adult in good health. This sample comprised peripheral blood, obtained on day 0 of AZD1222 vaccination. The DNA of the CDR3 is TGCAGTGCTAGTCCTGGACAGGGCAATCAGCCCCAGCATTTT. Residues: CSASPGQGNQPQHF.